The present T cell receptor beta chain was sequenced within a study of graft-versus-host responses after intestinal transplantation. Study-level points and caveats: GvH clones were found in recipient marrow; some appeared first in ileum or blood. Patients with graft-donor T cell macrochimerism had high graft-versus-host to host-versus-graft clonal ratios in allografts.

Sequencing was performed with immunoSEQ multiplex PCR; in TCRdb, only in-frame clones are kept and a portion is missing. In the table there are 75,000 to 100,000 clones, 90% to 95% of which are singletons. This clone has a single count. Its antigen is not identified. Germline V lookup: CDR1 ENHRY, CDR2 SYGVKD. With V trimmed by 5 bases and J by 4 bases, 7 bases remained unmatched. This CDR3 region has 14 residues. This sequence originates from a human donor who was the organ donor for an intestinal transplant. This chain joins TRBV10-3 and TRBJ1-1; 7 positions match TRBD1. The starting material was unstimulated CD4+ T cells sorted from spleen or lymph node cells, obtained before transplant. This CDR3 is CAISHEGQSTEAFF. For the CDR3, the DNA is TGTGCCATCAGTCACGAGGGACAGAGCACTGAAGCTTTCTTT.